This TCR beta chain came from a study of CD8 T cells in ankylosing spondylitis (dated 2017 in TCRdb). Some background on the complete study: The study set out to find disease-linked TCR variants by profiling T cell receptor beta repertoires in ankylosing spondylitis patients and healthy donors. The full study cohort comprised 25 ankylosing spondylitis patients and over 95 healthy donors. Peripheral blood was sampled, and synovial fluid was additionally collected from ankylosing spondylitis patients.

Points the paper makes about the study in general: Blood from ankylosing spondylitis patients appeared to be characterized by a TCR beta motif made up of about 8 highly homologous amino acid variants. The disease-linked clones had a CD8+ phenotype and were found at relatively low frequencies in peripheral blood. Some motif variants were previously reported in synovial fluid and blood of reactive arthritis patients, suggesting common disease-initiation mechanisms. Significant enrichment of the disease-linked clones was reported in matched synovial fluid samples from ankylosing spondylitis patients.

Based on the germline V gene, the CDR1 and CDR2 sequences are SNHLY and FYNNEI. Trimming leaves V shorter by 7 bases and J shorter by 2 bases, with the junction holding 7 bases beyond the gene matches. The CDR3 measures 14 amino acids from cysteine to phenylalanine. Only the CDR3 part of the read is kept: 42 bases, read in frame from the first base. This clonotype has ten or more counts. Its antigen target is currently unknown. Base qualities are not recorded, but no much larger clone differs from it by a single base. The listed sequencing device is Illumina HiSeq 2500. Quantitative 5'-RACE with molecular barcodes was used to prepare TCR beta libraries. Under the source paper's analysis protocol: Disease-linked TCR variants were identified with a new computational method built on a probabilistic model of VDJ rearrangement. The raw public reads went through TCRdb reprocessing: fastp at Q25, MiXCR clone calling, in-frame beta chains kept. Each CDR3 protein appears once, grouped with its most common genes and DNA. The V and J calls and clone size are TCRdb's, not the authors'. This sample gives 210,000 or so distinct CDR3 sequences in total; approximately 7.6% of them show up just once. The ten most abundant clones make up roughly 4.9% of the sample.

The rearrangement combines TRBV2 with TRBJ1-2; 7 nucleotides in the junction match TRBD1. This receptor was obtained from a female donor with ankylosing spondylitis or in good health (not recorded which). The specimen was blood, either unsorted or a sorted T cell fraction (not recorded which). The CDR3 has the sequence CASTYGQANYGYTF. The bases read TGTGCCAGCACTTACGGACAGGCGAACTATGGCTACACCTTC. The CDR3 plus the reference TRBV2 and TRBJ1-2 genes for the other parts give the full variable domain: EPEVTQTPSHQVTQMGQEVILRCVPISNHLYFYWYRQILGQKVEFLVSFYNNEISEKSEIFDDQFSVERPDGSNFTLKIRSTKLEDSAMYFCASTYGQANYGYTFGSGTRLTVV.